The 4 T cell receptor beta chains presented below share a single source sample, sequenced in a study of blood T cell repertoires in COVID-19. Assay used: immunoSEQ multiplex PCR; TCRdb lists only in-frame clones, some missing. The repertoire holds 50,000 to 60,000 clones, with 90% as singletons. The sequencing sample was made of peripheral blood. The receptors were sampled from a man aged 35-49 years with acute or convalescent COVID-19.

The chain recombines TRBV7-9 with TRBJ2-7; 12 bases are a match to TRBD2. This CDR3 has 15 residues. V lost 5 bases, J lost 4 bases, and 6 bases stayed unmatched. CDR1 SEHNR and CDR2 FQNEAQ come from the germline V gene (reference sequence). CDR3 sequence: CASSPTSGRTYEQYF. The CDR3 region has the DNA TGTGCCAGCAGCCCGACTAGCGGGAGAACTTACGAGCAGTACTTC. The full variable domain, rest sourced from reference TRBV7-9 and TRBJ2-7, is DTGVSQNPRHKITKRGQNVTFRCDPISEHNRLYWYRQTLGQGPEFLTYFQNEAQLEKSRLLSDRFSAERPKGSFSTLEIQRTEQGDSAMYLCASSPTSGRTYEQYFGPGTRLTVT.

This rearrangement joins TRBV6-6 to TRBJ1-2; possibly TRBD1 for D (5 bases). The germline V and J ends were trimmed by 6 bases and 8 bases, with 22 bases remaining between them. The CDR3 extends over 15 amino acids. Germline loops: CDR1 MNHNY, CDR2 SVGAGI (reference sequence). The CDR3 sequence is CASSPHAEGKGGYTF. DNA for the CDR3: TGTGCCAGCAGCCCCCATGCGGAGGGGAAGGGAGGCTACACCTTC.

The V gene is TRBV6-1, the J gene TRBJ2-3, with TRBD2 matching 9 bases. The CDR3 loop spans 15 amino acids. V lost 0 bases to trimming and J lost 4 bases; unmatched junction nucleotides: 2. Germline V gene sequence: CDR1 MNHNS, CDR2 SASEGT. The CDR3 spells CASSEASGSPDTQYF. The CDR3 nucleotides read TGTGCCAGCAGTGAAGCTAGCGGGAGCCCAGATACGCAGTATTTT.

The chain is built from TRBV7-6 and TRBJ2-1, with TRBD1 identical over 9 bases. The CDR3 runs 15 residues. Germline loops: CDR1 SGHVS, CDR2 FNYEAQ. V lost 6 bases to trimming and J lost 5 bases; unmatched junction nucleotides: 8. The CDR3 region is CASSPGTGPHNEQFF. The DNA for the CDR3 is TGTGCCAGCAGTCCCGGGACAGGGCCCCACAATGAGCAGTTCTTC.